The rows below give T cell receptor beta chains drawn from one sample of a study of shared T cell receptors in the human thymus. Sequencing used immunoSEQ multiplex PCR; TCRdb keeps in-frame clones, though not all of them. In the table there are 700,000 or so clones, approximately 85% of which are singletons. Separately, the same data were catalogued under a study of human thymus T cells.

Source material: thymocytes. These TCRs come from a girl under three years old with a congenital heart defect. Both conserved end residues are part of each CDR3. D genes are given only for firm matches.

J: TRBJ1-3; length: 15; V: TRBV19; D: -; CDR3: CASSIPPGNGNTIYF
J: TRBJ2-5; length: 11; V: TRBV20-1; D: -; CDR3: CSANKGRPQYF
J: TRBJ1-6; length: 16; V: TRBV2; D: -; CDR3: CASNLCGERGNSPLHF
J: TRBJ2-7; length: 14; V: TRBV6-6; D: -; CDR3: CASSYPDSSYEQYF
J: TRBJ1-2; length: 16; V: TRBV4-3; D: TRBD1; CDR3: CASSQDLGQRHYGYTF
J: -; length: 13; V: TRBV15; D: TRBD1; CDR3: CATRWTGSYEQYF
J: TRBJ1-1; length: 15; V: TRBV11-2; D: -; CDR3: CASSSLRDKTLEAFF
J: TRBJ1-3; length: 11; V: TRBV20-1; D: TRBD1; CDR3: CSARAGGTIYF
J: TRBJ2-3; length: 16; V: TRBV30; D: -; CDR3: CAWSPRDFQPEHTQYF
J: TRBJ2-2; length: 17; V: TRBV7-2; D: TRBD2; CDR3: CASSLTVLAGGSGELFF
J: TRBJ2-1; length: 15; V: TRBV10-3; D: TRBD2; CDR3: CATYPRGGPYNEQFF
J: TRBJ2-3; length: 10; V: TRBV20-1; D: -; CDR3: CSAGGDTQYF
J: TRBJ2-2; length: 15; V: TRBV30; D: -; CDR3: CAWSTPRPRAGELFF
J: TRBJ1-1; length: 16; V: TRBV5-1; D: TRBD1; CDR3: CASSVDRDRGWTEAFF
J: TRBJ2-2; length: 15; V: TRBV10-3; D: -; CDR3: CAITSSSQNTGELFF
J: TRBJ1-2; length: 12; V: TRBV12-5; D: -; CDR3: CASGSFSYGYTF
J: TRBJ2-1; length: 17; V: TRBV11-2; D: TRBD1; CDR3: CASSLVGCQGVFGEQFF
J: TRBJ1-2; length: 15; V: TRBV12-5; D: TRBD1; CDR3: CASGTGQGKDYGYTF
J: TRBJ1-3; length: 14; V: TRBV5-4; D: -; CDR3: CASSLGPEGDTIYF
J: TRBJ1-4; length: 16; V: TRBV7-6; D: TRBD1; CDR3: CASSPGTVSTNEKLFF
J: TRBJ2-2; length: 15; V: TRBV6-1; D: -; CDR3: CASMGGLPNTGELFF
J: TRBJ2-6; length: 18; V: TRBV5-1; D: TRBD1; CDR3: CASSAGQGAPSGANVLTF
J: TRBJ2-7; length: 16; V: TRBV7-8; D: TRBD2; CDR3: CASSLCVGTRPYEQYF
J: TRBJ1-5; length: 16; V: TRBV11-2; D: -; CDR3: CASSLGTGWINQPQHF
J: TRBJ1-1; length: 16; V: TRBV19; D: TRBD1; CDR3: CASSIAGQGEDTEAFF
J: TRBJ1-1; length: 13; V: TRBV7-3; D: -; CDR3: CASSPSWNTEAFF
J: TRBJ2-5; length: 16; V: TRBV9; D: TRBD1; CDR3: CASSARGQGNQETQYF
J: TRBJ2-3; length: 14; V: TRBV5-1; D: -; CDR3: CASSSSTFAYTQYF
J: TRBJ2-7; length: 15; V: TRBV7-2; D: TRBD2; CDR3: CASSLLSGGLYEQYF
J: TRBJ1-5; length: 16; V: TRBV7-8; D: -; CDR3: CASSLSEGRGGQPQHF
J: TRBJ1-4; length: 17; V: TRBV28; D: -; CDR3: CASSCTPRAATNEKLFF
J: TRBJ1-1; length: 20; V: TRBV1; D: -; CDR3: CTSSQDTNKKILGKGSEAFF
J: TRBJ1-2; length: 15; V: TRBV27; D: TRBD1; CDR3: CASRAQGAGKEGYTF
J: TRBJ1-3; length: 17; V: TRBV11-2; D: TRBD1; CDR3: CASSLGGVDRVGNTIYF
J: TRBJ1-5; length: 16; V: TRBV4-1; D: -; CDR3: CASSRSEHGSNQPQHF
J: TRBJ2-5; length: 11; V: TRBV23-1; D: -; CDR3: CASSPVETQYF
J: TRBJ2-7; length: 14; V: TRBV7-9; D: -; CDR3: CASSLAGDSYEQYF
J: TRBJ1-5; length: 16; V: TRBV11-2; D: TRBD1; CDR3: CASSCGTGEYNQPQHF
J: TRBJ2-1; length: 18; V: TRBV12-5; D: -; CDR3: CASGPNLRSSSSYNEQFF
J: TRBJ1-1; length: 17; V: TRBV14; D: -; CDR3: CASSQSETERRGPEAFF
J: TRBJ2-2; length: 18; V: TRBV5-1; D: TRBD1; CDR3: CASSFPQGASGNTGELFF
J: TRBJ1-2; length: 14; V: TRBV5-1; D: -; CDR3: CASSPEETYYGYTF
J: TRBJ1-1; length: 15; V: TRBV6-5; D: -; CDR3: CASRFSSLPNTEAFF
J: TRBJ1-1; length: 18; V: TRBV7-6; D: TRBD1; CDR3: CASSLERWGRQGDTEAFF
J: TRBJ1-2; length: 14; V: TRBV11-2; D: -; CDR3: CASSLFGRGASYTF
J: TRBJ1-2; length: 14; V: TRBV4-1; D: -; CDR3: CASSQVQAGYGYTF
J: TRBJ2-7; length: 15; V: TRBV6-5; D: TRBD2; CDR3: CASTPRRGGFMWQYF
J: TRBJ1-6; length: 14; V: TRBV6-5; D: -; CDR3: CASSYRTANSPLHF
J: TRBJ1-2; length: 15; V: TRBV14; D: -; CDR3: CASSQDPGGNYGYTF
J: TRBJ1-1; length: 16; V: TRBV27; D: TRBD1; CDR3: CASSLTGTGTNTEAFF
J: TRBJ2-5; length: 18; V: TRBV7-9; D: TRBD2; CDR3: CASSLARTSGGATETQYF
J: TRBJ2-5; length: 18; V: TRBV25-1; D: -; CDR3: CASHRNHPASEGVETQYF
J: TRBJ1-2; length: 18; V: TRBV4-1; D: -; CDR3: CASSQGRGNAVLLYGYTF
J: TRBJ1-1; length: 14; V: TRBV5-4; D: TRBD1; CDR3: CASSCRQGRTEAFF
J: TRBJ1-2; length: 14; V: TRBV4-3; D: TRBD1; CDR3: CASSLWTGPDGYTF
J: TRBJ1-3; length: 14; V: TRBV5-6; D: -; CDR3: CASSLGLSGNTIYF
J: TRBJ2-1; length: 16; V: TRBV7-8; D: -; CDR3: CASRPMEGDSYNEQFF
J: TRBJ1-3; length: 16; V: TRBV4-1; D: -; CDR3: CASSHPGQSSGNTIYF
J: TRBJ1-5; length: 15; V: TRBV18; D: TRBD1; CDR3: CASSPDGQGGQPQHF